The 25 T cell receptor beta chains listed next were all sequenced from one sample in a study of T cell clonality in common variable immunodeficiency. Sequencing was performed with immunoSEQ multiplex PCR; in TCRdb, only in-frame clones are kept and a portion is missing. The sample presents about 60,000 clones, none singletons. Source material: peripheral blood mononuclear cells. The receptors derive from a person aged 18 to 69 in good health.

This clone was detected many times. The sequenced fragment ends 3 residues before the CDR3 boundary, so the rest is inferred from the germline J gene. V gene TRBV4-1 combines with J gene TRBJ1-1; 7 bases are shared with TRBD1. The CDR3 totals 16 residues. V dropped 4 bases and J dropped 0; count of bases not matched to a gene: 8. From germline, CDR1 is MGHRA and CDR2 YSYEKL. The CDR3 bases that were read are TGCGCCAGCAGCCGGGCTCAGGGGGTATTGAACACTGAA. Its translation is CASSRAQGVLNTE. The whole CDR3 protein reads CASSRAQGVLNTEAFF.

This clone occurred many times. Read data end 3 residues before the CDR3 end; the end is taken from the germline J gene. The chain carries TRBV28 and TRBJ1-6; D is unclear. Between the trimmed V and J ends, which lost 2 bases and 8 bases, there was a span of 10 bases. The CDR3 runs 14 residues. Germline CDR1 is MDHEN and CDR2 is SYDVKM. CDR3 loop: CASSLPREDSPLHF. CDR3 bases read: TGTGCCAGCAGTTTACCCAGAGAAGATTCACCC.

This clone was recorded many times. Read sequence stops 3 residues before the CDR3 end, and the germline J gene provides the missing end. This chain connects TRBV5-6 to TRBJ2-5, with 10 bases fitting TRBD1. With 4 bases clipped from V and 4 bases from J, the junction kept 7 bases outside the gene matches. Germline V lookup: CDR1 SGHDT, CDR2 YYEEEE. This CDR3 is 15 amino acids long. CDR3 DNA (partial): TGTGCCAGCAGCCTGTGGACAGGGGGGGGAGAGACC. This sequence encodes CASSLWTGGGET. The entire CDR3 protein reads CASSLWTGGGETQYF.

This clone was detected ten times or more. The read ends 3 residues before the CDR3 terminus; that terminus is restored from the germline J gene. This sequence joins TRBV7-2 and TRBJ2-3; D possibly corresponds to TRBD1 (5 bases). In germline, CDR1 is SGHTA, CDR2 FQGNSA. The CDR3 length is 15 residues. The V and J ends lost 0 bases and 2 bases respectively, with 9 bases between them. Incomplete CDR3 DNA: TGTGCCAGCAGCTTAGCCACGACAGCCACAGATACG. As protein: CASSLATTATDT. The full CDR3 sequence reads CASSLATTATDTQYF. The full variable domain, its missing parts supplied by reference TRBV7-2 and TRBJ2-3, is GAGVSQSPSNKVTEKGKDVELRCDPISGHTALYWYRQSLGQGLEFLIYFQGNSAPDKSGLPSDRFSAERTGGSVSTLTIQRTQQEDSAVYLCASSLATTATDTQYFGPGTRLTVL.

This clone was observed at least ten times. The read is 3 residues too short to cover the CDR3 end, so that end is filled in from the germline J gene. The V and J genes are TRBV19 and TRBJ2-1; a possible D gene is TRBD1 (6 bases). The CDR3 length is 15 residues. Germline CDR1 LNHDA, CDR2 SQIVND (reference sequence). With 7 bases removed from V and 1 base from J, the gap between germline ends came to 14 bases. The CDR3 is CASTQDRYSYNEQFF. Partial CDR3 DNA: TGTGCCAGTACCCAGGACAGATATTCCTACAATGAG.

This clone was counted between two and nine times. The missing CDR3 end, 3 residues past where the read stops, is filled in from the germline J gene. This chain connects TRBV30 to TRBJ1-2, with 10 positions matching TRBD1. The germline V gene encodes CDR1 GTSNPN and CDR2 SVGIG (reference sequence). The CDR3 has 15 residues. Partial CDR3 DNA: TGTGCCTGGAGTCTAGGGACAGGGGAGGTCGCCGAC. Its protein product is CAWSLGTGEVAD. The entire CDR3 protein is CAWSLGTGEVADYTF.

This clone was seen many times. The CDR3 here is CASSLQRGSYEQYF. The CDR3 DNA, read in part, is TGTGCCAGCAGCTTACAGCGGGGGTCCTACGAG. This chain joins TRBV11-2 and TRBJ2-7; TRBD2 matches at 8 bases. The read ends 3 residues early relative to the CDR3; the germline J gene fills the gap. CDR3 length equals 14 residues. J was trimmed by 1 base and V by 2 bases; bases with no gene match: 1. From germline, CDR1 is SGHAT and CDR2 FQNNGV.

This clone was counted at least ten times. Read coverage stops 3 residues before the CDR3 terminus; the germline J gene supplies the remainder. This chain connects TRBV29-1 to TRBJ2-2; D is undetermined. V was trimmed by 4 bases and J by 6 bases, leaving 9 bases between them. The CDR3 runs 12 residues. Per the germline V gene, CDR1 is SQVTM and CDR2 is ANQGSEA. The CDR3 reads CSVAVGPGELFF. The part of the CDR3 DNA that was read is TGCAGCGTTGCCGTAGGGCCCGGGGAG.

Many counts were recorded for this clone. The read finishes 3 residues shy of the CDR3 end, and the germline J gene is used to complete it. The rearrangement uses TRBV30 and TRBJ1-1; maybe TRBD1 (5 bases). Trimming cost V 3 bases and J 5 bases, with 16 bases left between them. The germline V gene encodes CDR1 GTSNPN and CDR2 SVGIG (reference sequence). This CDR3 is built from 14 residues. CDR3 residues: CAWRSAGLWTEAFF. The sequenced part of the CDR3 DNA is TGTGCCTGGAGATCGGCGGGGCTATGGACTGAA.

This clone was picked up many times. The read ends 3 residues shy of where the CDR3 ends; the end is completed using the germline J gene. The chain links TRBV6-4 to TRBJ2-5; 9 positions agree with TRBD2. The CDR3 sequence is 15 residues long. The V gene end was trimmed by 5 bases and the J gene end by 5 bases; junction bases not matched to a gene: 9. In germline, CDR1 is MRHNA, CDR2 SNTAGT. CDR3 loop: CASSLREGPTETQYF. The covered CDR3 bases are TGTGCCAGCAGTCTGCGGGAGGGCCCAACGGAGACC.

This clone occurred many times. The missing CDR3 end, 3 residues past where the read stops, is filled in from the germline J gene. The chain links TRBV7-9 to TRBJ2-3; D is ambiguous. The CDR3 has 12 amino acids. CDR1 SEHNR and CDR2 FQNEAQ come from the germline V gene (reference sequence). Trimming stripped 5 bases from V and 3 bases from J, with 6 bases between. Partial CDR3 DNA: TGTGCCAGCAGCCTCAGTACAGATACG. Translation: CASSLSTDT. In full, the CDR3 is CASSLSTDTQYF.

This clone was detected ten times or more. The read terminates 3 residues before the CDR3 end, so the remaining end is supplied by the germline J gene. This chain uses TRBV6-2 or TRBV6-3 with TRBJ2-1; TRBD2 matches 12 bases. The CDR3 is made up of 14 amino acids. J lost 9 bases, V lost 6 bases, and 6 bases had no gene match. Germline V gene lookup returns CDR1 MNHEY and CDR2 SVGEGT. The sequenced CDR3 bases are TGTGCCAGCAGAAGACTAGCGGGAGTTGCTGAG. Amino acids: CASRRLAGVAE. The CDR3, in full, reads CASRRLAGVAEQFF.

At least ten counts were recorded for this clone. Sequencing ends 3 residues short of the CDR3 end; the germline J gene provides the rest. This rearrangement joins TRBV19 to TRBJ2-3; a weak D match, TRBD1 (5 bases). Trimming removed 5 bases at V and 6 bases at J, with 12 bases between. The CDR3 sequence is 13 residues long. Germline CDR1 LNHDA, CDR2 SQIVND (reference sequence). The DNA read from the CDR3 is TGTGCCAGTAGTCTAGGACACCTCGATACG. Translated, it gives CASSLGHLDT. From start to end, the CDR3 is CASSLGHLDTQYF.

This clone has a count of ten or more. The read ends 3 residues early relative to the CDR3; the germline J gene fills the gap. V is TRBV6-1 and J is TRBJ2-5; weak D call: TRBD1 (5 bases). The V and J ends lost 2 bases and 2 bases respectively, with 18 bases between them. Germline CDR1 reads MNHNS; CDR2 reads SASEGT. The CDR3 is made up of 17 amino acids. Partial CDR3 DNA: TGTGCCAGCAGTGAAAGGGAAGGGGTCTATTTTCAAGAGACC. Translating it yields CASSEREGVYFQET. The full CDR3 sequence reads CASSEREGVYFQETQYF.

This clone was recorded a few times. The sequenced fragment ends 3 residues before the CDR3 boundary, so the rest is inferred from the germline J gene. The gene calls are TRBV11-2 and TRBJ2-7; 10 bases are shared with TRBD2. Germline loops: CDR1 SGHAT, CDR2 FQNNGV. The junction had 5 bases not matched to a gene; V was cut back by 3 bases and J by 3 bases. The CDR3 is 15 amino acids. The CDR3 sequence is CASSFLGTSDYEQYF. The sequenced CDR3 bases are TGTGCCAGCAGCTTTCTCGGGACTAGCGACTACGAG.

This clone was recorded at least ten times. The read gets to within 3 residues of the CDR3 end, and the germline J gene fills in the rest. J is TRBJ2-2 and V is TRBV2; TRBD1 agrees at 7 bases. Losses at the gene ends were 10 bases for V and 7 bases for J; bases not matched to a gene: 9. Germline assignment: CDR1 SNHLY and CDR2 FYNNEI. This CDR3 contains 13 residues. CDR3 sequence: CATLRGRGGELFF. The CDR3 DNA, read in part, is TGTGCCACCTTAAGGGGGCGCGGCGGGGAG.

This clone was observed many times. The DNA read from the CDR3 is TGTGCCAGCAGCCGGGACAGTACATCCACTGAA. Residues: CASSRDSTSTE. The entire CDR3 protein reads CASSRDSTSTEAFF. The gene calls are TRBV11-2 and TRBJ1-1; 7 bases line up with TRBD1. Read coverage stops 3 residues before the CDR3 terminus; the germline J gene supplies the remainder. CDR1 is SGHAT and CDR2 is FQNNGV in the germline V gene. The CDR3 runs to 14 residues. The J segment lost 4 bases and the V segment lost 5 bases, leaving 7 bases of the junction unmatched.

This clone showed up many times. The read ends 3 residues shy of where the CDR3 ends; the end is completed using the germline J gene. This rearrangement joins TRBV7-9 to TRBJ2-1, with TRBD1 identical over 10 bases. The germline CDR1 and CDR2 sequences are SEHNR and FQNEAQ (reference sequence). The CDR3 contains 15 residues. The V segment lost 4 bases and the J segment 5 bases; nucleotides outside the gene matches: 5. This CDR3 reads CASSSGQGVNNEQFF. Incomplete CDR3 DNA: TGTGCCAGCAGCTCCGGACAGGGGGTAAACAATGAG.

This clone came up many times. The missing CDR3 end, 3 residues past where the read stops, is filled in from the germline J gene. V is TRBV28 and J is TRBJ2-5, with 7 bases fitting TRBD2. CDR1 is MDHEN and CDR2 is SYDVKM in the germline V gene. The trim removed 5 bases at V and 0 bases at J, leaving 6 bases unmatched. The CDR3 consists of 15 residues. The CDR3: CASSIAGTNQETQYF. Partial CDR3 DNA: TGTGCCAGCAGTATCGCCGGGACTAACCAAGAGACC. The whole variable domain, filled in from reference TRBV28 and TRBJ2-5, reads DVKVTQSSRYLVKRTGEKVFLECVQDMDHENMFWYRQDPGLGLRLIYFSYDVKMKEKGDIPEGYSVSREKKERFSLILESASTNQTSMYLCASSIAGTNQETQYFGPGTRLLVL.

This clone occurred many times. The sequenced fragment ends 3 residues before the CDR3 boundary, so the rest is inferred from the germline J gene. The chain combines TRBV7-3 with TRBJ2-2, with 9 bases matching TRBD1. The V and J ends lost 5 bases and 6 bases, in that order; junction bases with no gene match: 10. Germline V lookup: CDR1 SGHTA, CDR2 FQGTGA. The CDR3 extends over 16 amino acids. The part of the CDR3 DNA that was read is TGTGCCAGCAGCCCCGCCCCGGGACAGGGTGCCGGGGAG. Residues: CASSPAPGQGAGE. The entire CDR3 is CASSPAPGQGAGELFF.

This clone has at least ten counts. The CDR3 is CASSAARTGWSPLHF. The CDR3 bases that were read are TGTGCCAGCTCAGCCGCTCGGACAGGGTGGTCACCC. The chain couples TRBV18 to TRBJ1-6; 8 nucleotides match TRBD1. The CDR3 is cut off 3 residues early in the read; its end comes from the germline J gene. The CDR3 runs to 15 residues. Germline lookup yields CDR1 KGHSH and CDR2 LQKENI. With V trimmed by 5 bases and J by 10 bases, 10 bases remained unmatched. The whole variable domain, filled in from reference TRBV18 and TRBJ1-6, reads NAGVMQNPRHLVRRRGQEARLRCSPMKGHSHVYWYRQLPEEGLKFMVYLQKENIIDESGMPKERFSAEFPKEGPSILRIQQVVRGDSAAYFCASSAARTGWSPLHFGNGTRLTVT.

To note about this clone: Read data end 3 residues before the CDR3 end; the end is taken from the germline J gene. The sample holds other DNA sequences that translate to the same CDR3. The genes are TRBV19 and TRBJ1-5; D is unresolved. V lost 9 bases, J lost 1 base, and 10 bases lay in between. This CDR3 is 13 amino acids long. Germline V gene lookup returns CDR1 LNHDA and CDR2 SQIVND (reference sequence). The CDR3 reads CASSPVSNQPQHF. Incomplete CDR3 DNA: TGTGCCAGCAGTCCCGTAAGCAATCAGCCC.

This clone was picked up many times. The read ends 3 residues before the CDR3 terminus; that terminus is restored from the germline J gene. The rearrangement links TRBV20-1 to TRBJ2-4; TRBD1 matches at 7 bases. The CDR3 sequence is 14 residues long. The germline gives CDR1 DFQATT, CDR2 SNEGSKA (reference sequence). The ends lost 4 bases at V and 3 bases at J; junction bases unmatched: 6. Incomplete CDR3 DNA: TGCAGTGCTAATCGACAGGGTATCAAAAACATT. This sequence encodes CSANRQGIKNI. The entire CDR3 protein reads CSANRQGIKNIQYF.

This clone was recorded at least ten times. From the germline J gene comes the end of the CDR3, since the read stops 3 residues before it. The V and J genes are TRBV7-6 and TRBJ1-1; D may be TRBD1 (5 bases). V was clipped by 1 base and J by 5 bases, with 11 bases between them. The length of the CDR3 is 14 residues. The germline V gene has CDR1 SGHVS and CDR2 FNYEAQ. CDR3 bases read: TGTGCCAGCAGCTTAGGGGGGGTGACGACTGAA. Protein product: CASSLGGVTTE. The full-length CDR3 reads as CASSLGGVTTEAFF.

This clone has ten or more counts. The CDR3 end lies 3 residues beyond the end of the read and is filled in from the germline J gene. The rearrangement joins TRBV10-3 to TRBJ1-2; 8 nucleotides match TRBD1. V shed 7 bases, J shed 7 bases, and the junction held 14 bases outside the gene matches. CDR3 length: 15 residues. In germline, CDR1 is ENHRY, CDR2 SYGVKD. CDR3 loop: CAITTGTGSVGGYTF. CDR3 DNA (partial): TGTGCCATCACCACCGGGACAGGAAGCGTAGGTGGC.